There are a few counts of the clone carrying this T cell receptor beta chain. Its antigen is not identified. Germline values: CDR1 SGHKS, CDR2 YYEKEE (reference sequence). This CDR3 has 14 residues. The V and J ends lost 4 bases and 0 bases respectively, with 10 bases between them. The sample originates from a study of OX40 agonist ivuxolimab in advanced cancers. On the study more broadly: Enrolled patients in dose escalation had cancers that were hepatocellular carcinoma, melanoma, renal cell or head and neck cancer. Three partial responders included one hepatocellular carcinoma patient and two cutaneous melanoma patients. Findings and caveats of the study: On average, CD8+ T cells showed a greater number of expanded clones than CD4+. By week 6 at 0.1 to 3.0 mg/kg, blood CD4+ and CD8+ T cells had expanded clonally.

The table came from immunoSEQ multiplex PCR; TCRdb's copy has only in-frame clones and leaves some out. The table has about 83,000 clones, 80% to 90% seen once. The specimen comprised CD4+ or CD8+ T cells sorted from blood, sampled in a trial of the OX40 agonist ivuxolimab. This chain connects TRBV5-5 to TRBJ2-5; D is perhaps TRBD2 (7 bases). This clonotype originated in an adult with an advanced solid tumor such as melanoma, head and neck, liver or kidney cancer. DNA for the CDR3: TGTGCCAGCAGCGGGGGGGCTAACCAAGAGACCCAGTACTTC. This encodes CASSGGANQETQYF. Based on the CDR3 plus reference TRBV5-5 and TRBJ2-5, the full variable domain is DAGVTQSPTHLIKTRGQQVTLRCSPISGHKSVSWYQQVLGQGPQFIFQYYEKEERGRGNFPDRFSARQFPNYSSELNVNALLLGDSALYLCASSGGANQETQYFGPGTRLLVL.